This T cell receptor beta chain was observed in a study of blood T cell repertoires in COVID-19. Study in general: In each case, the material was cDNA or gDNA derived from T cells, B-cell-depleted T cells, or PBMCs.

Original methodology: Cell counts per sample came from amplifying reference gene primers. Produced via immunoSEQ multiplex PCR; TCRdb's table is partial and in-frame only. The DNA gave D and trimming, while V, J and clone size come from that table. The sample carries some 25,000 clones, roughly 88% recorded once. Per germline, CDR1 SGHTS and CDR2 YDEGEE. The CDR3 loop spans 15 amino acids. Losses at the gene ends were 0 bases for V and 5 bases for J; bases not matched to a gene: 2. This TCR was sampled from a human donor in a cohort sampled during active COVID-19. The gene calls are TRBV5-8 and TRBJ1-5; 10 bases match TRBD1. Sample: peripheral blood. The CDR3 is CASSLGQGADQPQHF. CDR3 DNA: TGTGCCAGCAGCTTGGGACAGGGGGCTGATCAGCCCCAGCATTTT.